One sample yielded the 16 T cell receptor beta chains listed below, sequenced in a study of blood T cells in healthy people across ages. Sample-barcoded 5' priming and a J-beta primer mix drove a second PCR of roughly 7 to 11 cycles. TCRdb reanalysed the 5' RACE reads using MiXCR and keeps one entry per CDR3 protein. The sample has about 1.6 million distinct CDR3 sequences; about 32% are singletons. Sequenced sample: blood. The receptors were sampled from a woman in her 30s in good health.

This clonotype has just a few counts. The rearrangement joins TRBV6-4 to TRBJ2-3; 8 nucleotides agree with TRBD2. The length of the CDR3 is 14 residues. The trim removed 6 bases at V and 4 bases at J, leaving 6 bases unmatched. Per the germline V gene, CDR1 is MRHNA and CDR2 is SNTAGT. CDR3 sequence reads: CASRAGAPPDTQYF. DNA for the CDR3: TGTGCCAGCAGAGCGGGGGCCCCTCCAGATACGCAGTATTTT.

This chain joins TRBV4-1 and TRBJ2-1, with D hard to call. This CDR3 contains 13 residues. Trimming took off 3 bases at V and 6 bases at J, with 9 bases between the two ends. Germline assignment: CDR1 MGHRA and CDR2 YSYEKL. The CDR3 nucleotides read TGCGCCAGCAGCCAGGTCGTCCTCAATGAGCAGTTCTTC. It yields the protein CASSQVVLNEQFF.

The chain recombines TRBV11-2 with TRBJ2-1; TRBD2 aligns across 7 bases. The J segment lost 9 bases and the V segment lost 5 bases, leaving 22 bases of the junction unmatched. Germline CDR1 and CDR2: SGHAT and FQNNGV. CDR3 length equals 18 residues. This CDR3 reads CASSLGLGLSGTVGEQFF. DNA for the CDR3: TGTGCCAGCAGCCTGGGGTTGGGGCTAAGCGGGACGGTGGGTGAGCAGTTCTTC.

In this sample, this clonotype turned up a few times. This sequence joins TRBV27 and TRBJ2-7; no definite D call. CDR1 MNHEY and CDR2 SMNVEV come from the germline V gene (reference sequence). Deletions cut 0 bases from V and 2 bases from J, with 11 bases between. This CDR3 is 15 amino acids long. CDR3 bases: TGTGCCAGCAGTTTATCGGTAGGGCAGACCTACGAGCAGTACTTC. The encoded protein is CASSLSVGQTYEQYF.

This clonotype appeared a few times. The V and J genes are TRBV29-1 and TRBJ1-1; possible D gene TRBD1, 5 bases. Germline assignment: CDR1 SQVTM and CDR2 ANQGSEA. This CDR3 comprises 13 residues. V was trimmed by 3 bases and J by 3 bases, leaving 11 bases between them. Here the CDR3 DNA reads TGCAGCGTTGAGGTACGGGGGGACACTGAAGCTTTCTTT. Residues: CSVEVRGDTEAFF.

The chain couples TRBV6-1 to TRBJ2-2; unclear D gene. The germline gives CDR1 MNHNS, CDR2 SASEGT. The CDR3 sequence is 13 residues long. The V gene lost 2 bases and the J gene lost 2 bases, with 3 bases spanning the gap. The CDR3, as DNA: TGTGCCAGCAGTGAACTTAACACCGGGGAGCTGTTTTTT. It encodes CASSELNTGELFF.

The chain employs TRBV9 and TRBJ1-2; TRBD1 matches 8 bases. CDR3 length equals 15 residues. The V gene's germline CDR1 is SGDLS and CDR2 YYNGEE. Germline trimming cut 3 bases from V and 3 bases from J; bases unmatched to any gene: 7. Here the CDR3 DNA reads TGTGCCAGCAGCGCCCGGACAGGGATGGACTATGGCTACACCTTC. Its translation: CASSARTGMDYGYTF. Full variable domain (remainder filled in from reference TRBV9 and TRBJ1-2): DSGVTQTPKHLITATGQRVTLRCSPRSGDLSVYWYQQSLDQGLQFLIQYYNGEERAKGNILERFSAQQFPDLHSELNLSSLELGDSALYFCASSARTGMDYGYTFGSGTRLTVV.

CDR3 region: CSAAGTVNSQPQHF. In DNA form, the CDR3 reads TGCAGTGCCGCGGGGACAGTTAACAGTCAGCCCCAGCATTTT. V and J are TRBV20-1 and TRBJ1-5; 7 positions agree with TRBD1. CDR3 length: 14 residues. The germline V gene has CDR1 DFQATT and CDR2 SNEGSKA (reference sequence). The V and J ends lost 6 bases and 6 bases, in that order; junction bases with no gene match: 11.

This clonotype was detected only a few times. V and J are TRBV5-1 and TRBJ1-2, with TRBD1 identical over 7 bases. The V segment lost 2 bases and the J segment 7 bases; nucleotides outside the gene matches: 8. CDR3 length: 14 residues. The V gene's germline CDR1 is SGHRS and CDR2 YFSETQ. CDR3: CASSLKGGEVGYTF. CDR3 DNA sequence: TGCGCCAGCAGCTTAAAAGGGGGCGAGGTTGGCTACACCTTC.

In its sample, this clonotype was seen a few times. This chain links TRBV20-1 with TRBJ2-2; D is ambiguous. The V end lost 6 bases, the J end lost 0 bases, and 8 bases lay between the germline ends. CDR1 and CDR2 from the germline V gene are DFQATT and SNEGSKA (reference sequence). The CDR3 covers 13 residues. DNA for the CDR3: TGCAGTGCAGACCCCTCGAACACCGGGGAGCTGTTTTTT. Translated: CSADPSNTGELFF.

V gene TRBV9 combines with J gene TRBJ2-3; TRBD1 aligns across 9 bases. The V and J ends lost 4 bases and 4 bases, in that order; junction bases with no gene match: 10. CDR3 length: 16 amino acids. Germline-derived CDR1 and CDR2 are SGDLS and YYNGEE. Written as DNA, the CDR3 is TGTGCCAGCAGCCCCGGGACAGGGTTGGACCCAGATACGCAGTATTTT. Amino acid sequence: CASSPGTGLDPDTQYF.

The V call is TRBV6-2 or TRBV6-3, the J call TRBJ2-7, with D possibly being TRBD1 or TRBD2 (5 bases each). This CDR3 region has 13 residues. The germline V gene encodes CDR1 MNHEY and CDR2 SVGEGT. Trimming cost V 0 bases and J 5 bases, with 8 bases left between them. The CDR3, as DNA: TGTGCCAGCAGTTACTCCAGGGAGCACGAGCAGTACTTC. Its translation is CASSYSREHEQYF.

This clonotype has at least ten counts. The genes are TRBV29-1 and TRBJ2-5; D gene ambiguous. The CDR3 is made up of 12 amino acids. Germline V lookup: CDR1 SQVTM, CDR2 ANQGSEA. V was clipped by 4 bases and J by 5 bases, with 11 bases between them. The CDR3 spells CSVASGRETQYF. The CDR3 nucleotides are TGCAGCGTTGCGAGTGGTCGGGAGACCCAGTACTTC.

This clonotype was counted a few times. V gene TRBV20-1 combines with J gene TRBJ1-1; the D is unclear. The CDR3 is 13 residues long. Germline values: CDR1 DFQATT, CDR2 SNEGSKA (reference sequence). V was cut by 6 bases and J by 0 bases, with 11 bases left in between. CDR3 nucleotides: TGCAGTGCCTCCGGACCCGTGAACACTGAAGCTTTCTTT. It yields the protein CSASGPVNTEAFF.

Here the CDR3 reads CASSFMGLAGAGELFF. The CDR3 DNA reads TGTGCCAGCAGTTTCATGGGACTAGCGGGTGCCGGGGAGCTGTTTTTT. The chain has TRBV28 and TRBJ2-2; 12 positions match TRBD2. The CDR3 has 16 residues. With V trimmed by 3 bases and J by 6 bases, 5 bases remained unmatched. Germline V lookup: CDR1 MDHEN, CDR2 SYDVKM.

Turning to this clonotype: A much larger clone sits a single nucleotide away, making a read error possible. The rearrangement uses TRBV29-1 and TRBJ2-1, with D perhaps TRBD1 (6 bases). The germline V and J ends were trimmed by 4 bases and 6 bases, with 16 bases remaining between them. Germline V gene lookup returns CDR1 SQVTM and CDR2 ANQGSEA. CDR3 length: 14 residues. The CDR3, as DNA: TGCAGCGTTGGACATTCAAGGGGGAGCAATGAGCAGTTCTTC. Residues: CSVGHSRGSNEQFF.